The clone carrying this TCR gamma chain has a handful of counts. TCRdb repeated clone calling on the reads with CATT. The data show 1,200 or so gamma-chain clones, around three fifths seen once. The sample is drawn from a study of gamma-delta chains in newborns, infants, children. Study-level information: Innate gammadelta T cells reportedly expand polyclonally right after birth, driven by microbial exposure, per the title.

Material for sequencing was blood. The receptor's source is a child who was a newborn, infant or young child, either healthy, febrile or measles-vaccinated (not recorded which).

The CDR3 region is CATWMRYKKLF. The CDR3 DNA sequence: TGTGCCACCTGGATGCGGTATAAGAAACTCTTT. The genes are TRGV8 and TRGJ1 or TRGJ2. The J gene comes from matching the DNA to germline here; TCRdb lacks it. This CDR3 spans 11 amino acids. Germline V lookup: CDR1 VENAVY, CDR2 YDSYNSRV. Germline trimming cut 6 bases from V and 7 bases from J; bases unmatched to any gene: 6.